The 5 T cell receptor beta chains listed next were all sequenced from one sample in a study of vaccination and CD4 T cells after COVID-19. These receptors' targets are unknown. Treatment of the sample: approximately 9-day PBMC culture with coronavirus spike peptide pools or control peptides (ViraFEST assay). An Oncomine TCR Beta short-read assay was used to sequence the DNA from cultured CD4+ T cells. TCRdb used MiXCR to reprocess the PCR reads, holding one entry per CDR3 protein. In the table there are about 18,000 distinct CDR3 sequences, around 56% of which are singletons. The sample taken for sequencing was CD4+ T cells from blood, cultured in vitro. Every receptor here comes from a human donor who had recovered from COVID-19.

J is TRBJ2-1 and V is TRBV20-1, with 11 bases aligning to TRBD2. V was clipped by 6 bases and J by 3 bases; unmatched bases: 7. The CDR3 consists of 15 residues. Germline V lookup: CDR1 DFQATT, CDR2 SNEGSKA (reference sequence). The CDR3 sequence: CSAAPGTSGYNEQFF. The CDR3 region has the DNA TGCAGTGCGGCTCCCGGGACTAGCGGCTACAATGAGCAGTTCTTC.

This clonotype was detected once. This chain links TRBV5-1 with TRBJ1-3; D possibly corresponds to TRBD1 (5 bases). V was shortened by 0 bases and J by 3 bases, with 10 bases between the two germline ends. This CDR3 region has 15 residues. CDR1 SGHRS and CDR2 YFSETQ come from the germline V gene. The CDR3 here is CASSLDGGYGNTIYF. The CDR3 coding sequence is TGCGCCAGCAGCTTGGACGGGGGTTATGGAAACACCATATATTTT. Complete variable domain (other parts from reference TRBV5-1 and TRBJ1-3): KAGVTQTPRYLIKTRGQQVTLSCSPISGHRSVSWYQQTPGQGLQFLFEYFSETQRNKGNFPGRFSGRQFSNSRSEMNVSTLELGDSALYLCASSLDGGYGNTIYFGEGSWLTVV.

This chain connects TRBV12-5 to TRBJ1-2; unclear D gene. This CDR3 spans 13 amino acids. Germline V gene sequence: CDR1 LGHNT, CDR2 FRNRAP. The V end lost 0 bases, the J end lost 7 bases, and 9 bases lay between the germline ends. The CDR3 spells CASGLVYGPGYTF. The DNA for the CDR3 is TGTGCTAGTGGTTTGGTATATGGACCTGGCTACACCTTC.

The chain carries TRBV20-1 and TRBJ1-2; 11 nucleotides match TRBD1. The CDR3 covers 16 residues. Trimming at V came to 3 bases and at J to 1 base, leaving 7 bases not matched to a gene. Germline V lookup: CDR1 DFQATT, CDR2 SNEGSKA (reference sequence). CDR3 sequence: CSARRTGGPINYGYTF. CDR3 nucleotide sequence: TGCAGTGCTAGGAGGACAGGGGGCCCAATTAACTATGGCTACACCTTC.

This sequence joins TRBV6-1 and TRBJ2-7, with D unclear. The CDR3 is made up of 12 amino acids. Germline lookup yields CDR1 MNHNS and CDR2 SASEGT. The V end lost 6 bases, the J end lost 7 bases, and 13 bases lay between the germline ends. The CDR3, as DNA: TGTGCCAGCAGGGCCGTGGTTGGGGAGCAGTACTTC. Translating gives CASRAVVGEQYF.